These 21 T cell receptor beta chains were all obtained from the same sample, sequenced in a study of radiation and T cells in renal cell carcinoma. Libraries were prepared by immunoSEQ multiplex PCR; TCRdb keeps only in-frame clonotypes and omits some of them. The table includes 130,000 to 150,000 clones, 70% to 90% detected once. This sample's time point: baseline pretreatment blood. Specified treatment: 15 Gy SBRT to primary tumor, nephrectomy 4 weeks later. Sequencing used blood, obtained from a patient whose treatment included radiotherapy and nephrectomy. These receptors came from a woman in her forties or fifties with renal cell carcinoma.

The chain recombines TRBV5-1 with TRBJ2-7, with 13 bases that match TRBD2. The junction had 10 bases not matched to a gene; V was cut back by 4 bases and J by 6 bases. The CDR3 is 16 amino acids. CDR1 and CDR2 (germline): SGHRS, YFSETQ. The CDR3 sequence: CASSATSGGAISEQYF. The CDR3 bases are TGCGCCAGCAGCGCTACTAGCGGGGGGGCCATATCCGAGCAGTACTTC.

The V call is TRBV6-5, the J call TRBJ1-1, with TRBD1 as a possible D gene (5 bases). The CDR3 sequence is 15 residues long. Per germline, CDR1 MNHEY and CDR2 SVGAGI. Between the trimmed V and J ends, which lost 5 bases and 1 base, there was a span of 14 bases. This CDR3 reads CASSPQGASNTEAFF. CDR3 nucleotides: TGTGCCAGCAGTCCCCAGGGAGCTTCGAACACTGAAGCTTTCTTT.

CDR3: CASSPTGVETQYF. For the CDR3, the DNA is TGTGCCAGCAGCCCCACTGGCGTCGAGACCCAGTACTTC. J is TRBJ2-5 and V is TRBV7-2, with D uncertain. The CDR3 length is 13 residues. Germline CDR1 reads SGHTA; CDR2 reads FQGNSA. V was pared by 5 bases and J by 5 bases, with 12 bases between.

CDR3 nucleotide sequence: TGTGCCAGCAGCCTCAGAACCGGGACAGCCTACGAGCAGTACTTC. Protein sequence: CASSLRTGTAYEQYF. The rearrangement joins TRBV11-2 to TRBJ2-7, with 7 positions matching TRBD1. J gave up 2 bases and V 5 bases, and 9 bases lay outside the gene matches. The CDR3 has 15 amino acids. From germline, CDR1 is SGHAT and CDR2 FQNNGV.

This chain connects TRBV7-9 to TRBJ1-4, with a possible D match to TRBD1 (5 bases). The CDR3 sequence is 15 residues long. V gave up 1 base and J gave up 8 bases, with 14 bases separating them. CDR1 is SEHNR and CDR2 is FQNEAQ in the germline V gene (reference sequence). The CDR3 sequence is CASSLGSGHREKLFF. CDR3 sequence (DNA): TGTGCCAGCAGCTTAGGTTCTGGACACCGGGAAAAACTGTTTTTT.

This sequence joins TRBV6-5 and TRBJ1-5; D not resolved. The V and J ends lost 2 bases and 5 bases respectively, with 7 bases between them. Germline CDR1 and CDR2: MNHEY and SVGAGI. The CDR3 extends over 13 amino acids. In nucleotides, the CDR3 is TGTGCCAGCAGTTACCGGCTGGATCAGCCCCAGCATTTT. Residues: CASSYRLDQPQHF.

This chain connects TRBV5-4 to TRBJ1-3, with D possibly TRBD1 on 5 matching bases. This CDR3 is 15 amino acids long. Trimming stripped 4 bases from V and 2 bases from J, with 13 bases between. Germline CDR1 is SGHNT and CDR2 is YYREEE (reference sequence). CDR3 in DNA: TGTGCCAGCAGCATTGGGGGGGGTACTGGAAACACCATATATTTT. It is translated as CASSIGGGTGNTIYF.

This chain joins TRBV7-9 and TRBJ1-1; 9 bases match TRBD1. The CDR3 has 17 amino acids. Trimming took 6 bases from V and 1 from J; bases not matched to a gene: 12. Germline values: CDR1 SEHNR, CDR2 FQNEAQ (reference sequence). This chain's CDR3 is CASRPEFNRGPNTEAFF. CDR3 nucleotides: TGTGCCAGCAGACCAGAGTTTAACAGGGGGCCGAACACTGAAGCTTTCTTT.

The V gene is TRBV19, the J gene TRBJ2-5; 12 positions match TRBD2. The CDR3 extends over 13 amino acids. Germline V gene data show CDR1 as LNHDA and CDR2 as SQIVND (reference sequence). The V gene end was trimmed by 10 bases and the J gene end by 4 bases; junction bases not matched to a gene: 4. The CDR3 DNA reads TGTGCCACCCGACTAGCGGGGGCAGAGACCCAGTACTTC. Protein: CATRLAGAETQYF.

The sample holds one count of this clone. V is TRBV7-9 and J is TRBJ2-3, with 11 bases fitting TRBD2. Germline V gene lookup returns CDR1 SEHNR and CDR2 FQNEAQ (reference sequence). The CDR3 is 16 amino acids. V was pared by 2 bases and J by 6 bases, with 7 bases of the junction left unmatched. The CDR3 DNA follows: TGTGCCAGCAGCTTAATTCTAGCGGGGGGCCGGGATACGCAGTATTTT. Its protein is CASSLILAGGRDTQYF.

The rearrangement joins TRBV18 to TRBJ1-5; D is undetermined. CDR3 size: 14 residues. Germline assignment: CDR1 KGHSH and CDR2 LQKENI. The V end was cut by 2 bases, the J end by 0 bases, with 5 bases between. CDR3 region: CASSPTDSNQPQHF. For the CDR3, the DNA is TGTGCCAGCTCACCAACGGATAGCAATCAGCCCCAGCATTTT. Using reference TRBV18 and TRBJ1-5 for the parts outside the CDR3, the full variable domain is NAGVMQNPRHLVRRRGQEARLRCSPMKGHSHVYWYRQLPEEGLKFMVYLQKENIIDESGMPKERFSAEFPKEGPSILRIQQVVRGDSAAYFCASSPTDSNQPQHFGDGTRLSIL.

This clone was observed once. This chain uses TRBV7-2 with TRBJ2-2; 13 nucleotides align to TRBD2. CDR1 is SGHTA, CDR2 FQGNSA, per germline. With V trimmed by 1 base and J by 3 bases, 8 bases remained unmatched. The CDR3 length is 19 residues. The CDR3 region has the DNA TGTGCCAGCAGCTTAGGACTAGCGGGGGGATATTTTGACACCGGGGAGCTGTTTTTT. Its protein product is CASSLGLAGGYFDTGELFF. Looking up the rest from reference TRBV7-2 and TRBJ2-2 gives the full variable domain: GAGVSQSPSNKVTEKGKDVELRCDPISGHTALYWYRQSLGQGLEFLIYFQGNSAPDKSGLPSDRFSAERTGGSVSTLTIQRTQQEDSAVYLCASSLGLAGGYFDTGELFFGEGSRLTVL.

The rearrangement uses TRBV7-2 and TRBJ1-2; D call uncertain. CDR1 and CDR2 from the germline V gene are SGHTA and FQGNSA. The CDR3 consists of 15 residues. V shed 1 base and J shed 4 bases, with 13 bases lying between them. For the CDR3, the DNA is TGTGCCAGCAGCTTAGTCTCTGGCCCCGCCTATGGCTACACCTTC. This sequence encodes CASSLVSGPAYGYTF. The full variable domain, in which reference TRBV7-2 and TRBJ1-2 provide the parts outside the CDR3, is GAGVSQSPSNKVTEKGKDVELRCDPISGHTALYWYRQSLGQGLEFLIYFQGNSAPDKSGLPSDRFSAERTGGSVSTLTIQRTQQEDSAVYLCASSLVSGPAYGYTFGSGTRLTVV.

The CDR3 is CASSIKASDYGYTF. CDR3 DNA: TGTGCCAGTAGTATAAAAGCTTCCGACTATGGCTACACCTTC. The rearrangement links TRBV19 to TRBJ1-2; D remains ambiguous. The CDR3 has 14 amino acids. The V gene lost 2 bases and the J gene lost 3 bases, with 10 bases spanning the gap. Germline V gene sequence: CDR1 LNHDA, CDR2 SQIVND (reference sequence).

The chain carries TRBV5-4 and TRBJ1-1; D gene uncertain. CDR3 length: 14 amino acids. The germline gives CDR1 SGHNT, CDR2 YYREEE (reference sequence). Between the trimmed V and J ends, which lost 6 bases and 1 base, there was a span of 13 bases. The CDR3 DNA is TGTGCCAGCAAAGAAGATTTGGCGAACACTGAAGCTTTCTTT. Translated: CASKEDLANTEAFF.

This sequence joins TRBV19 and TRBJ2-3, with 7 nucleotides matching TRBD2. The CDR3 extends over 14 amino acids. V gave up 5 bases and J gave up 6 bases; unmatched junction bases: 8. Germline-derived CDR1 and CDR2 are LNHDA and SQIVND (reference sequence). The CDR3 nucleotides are TGTGCCAGTAGTCTGGGGGGGGGTCCCGATACGCAGTATTTT. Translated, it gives CASSLGGGPDTQYF.

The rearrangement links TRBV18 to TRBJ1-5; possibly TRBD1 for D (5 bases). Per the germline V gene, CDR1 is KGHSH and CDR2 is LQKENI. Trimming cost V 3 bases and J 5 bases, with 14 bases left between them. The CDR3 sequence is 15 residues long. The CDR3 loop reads CASSPGAGHDQPQHF. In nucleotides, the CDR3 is TGTGCCAGCTCACCCGGGGCAGGCCATGATCAGCCCCAGCATTTT.

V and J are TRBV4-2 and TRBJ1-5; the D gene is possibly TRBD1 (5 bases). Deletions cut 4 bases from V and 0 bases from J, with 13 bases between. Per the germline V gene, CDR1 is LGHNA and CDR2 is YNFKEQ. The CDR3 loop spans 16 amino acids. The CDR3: CASSLTGDVSNQPQHF. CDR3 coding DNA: TGTGCCAGCAGCCTCACCGGGGACGTTAGCAATCAGCCCCAGCATTTT.

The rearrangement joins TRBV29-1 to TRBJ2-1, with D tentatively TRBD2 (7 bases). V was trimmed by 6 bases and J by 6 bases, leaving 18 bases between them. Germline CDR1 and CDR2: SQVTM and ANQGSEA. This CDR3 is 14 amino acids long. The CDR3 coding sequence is TGCAGCGTCGCAAGGGGGGGCACGTCCAATGAGCAGTTCTTC. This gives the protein CSVARGGTSNEQFF.

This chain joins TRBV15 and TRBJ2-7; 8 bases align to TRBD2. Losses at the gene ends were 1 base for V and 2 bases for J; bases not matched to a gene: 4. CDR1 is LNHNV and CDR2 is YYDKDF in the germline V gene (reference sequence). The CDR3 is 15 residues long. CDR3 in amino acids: CATSRGLAGTYEQYF. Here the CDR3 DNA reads TGTGCCACCAGCAGAGGGTTAGCGGGGACCTACGAGCAGTACTTC.

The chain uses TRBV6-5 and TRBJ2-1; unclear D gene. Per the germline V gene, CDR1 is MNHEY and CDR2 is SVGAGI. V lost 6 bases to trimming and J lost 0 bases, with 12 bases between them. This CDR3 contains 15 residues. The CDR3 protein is CASRPPESSYNEQFF. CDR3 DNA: TGTGCCAGCAGGCCCCCTGAGAGCTCCTACAATGAGCAGTTCTTC.